Sequencing of this T cell receptor (beta chain) was carried out in a study of cytotoxic CD8 clonotypes in ibrutinib-treated CLL. Study in general: Investigators reported roughly 25 partial and 2 complete responses; after median about 70 months, roughly 14 patients remained remitted and about 12 progressed. Points from the study as a whole: Baseline levels of clonality went above those of age-matched healthy donors and moved with circulating CD8+ T-cell counts.

Profiling relied on immunoSEQ multiplex PCR, and the TCRdb table lists in-frame clones only, not all of them. This repertoire shows tens of thousands of clones, roughly three quarters found once; its top ten account for more than 4.5%. The CDR3 contains 15 residues. The V end was cut by 2 bases, the J end by 6 bases, with 14 bases between. The germline V gene has CDR1 ENHRY and CDR2 SYGVKD. Only one count was recorded for this clone. Its antigen is not known. This clonotype originated in a human donor with chronic lymphocytic leukemia. The specimen comprised PBMCs, sampled after 12 months of ibrutinib treatment. The chain carries TRBV10-3 and TRBJ2-4; D is ambiguous. The CDR3 spells CAISEVVDGRNIQYF. CDR3 DNA: TGTGCCATCAGTGAGGTGGTGGACGGGCGAAACATTCAGTACTTC.